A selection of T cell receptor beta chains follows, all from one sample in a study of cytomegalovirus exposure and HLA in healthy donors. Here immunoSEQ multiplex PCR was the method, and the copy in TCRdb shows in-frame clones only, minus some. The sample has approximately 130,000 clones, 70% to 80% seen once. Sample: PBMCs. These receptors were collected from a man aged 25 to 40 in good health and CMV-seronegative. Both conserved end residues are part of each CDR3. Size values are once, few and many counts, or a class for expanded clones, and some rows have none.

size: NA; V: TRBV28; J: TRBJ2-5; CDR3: CASIRAGGPVETQYF
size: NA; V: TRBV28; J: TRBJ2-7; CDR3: CASSPSPGGGLHEQYF
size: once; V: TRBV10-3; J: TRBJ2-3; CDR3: CAISGLAGRSDTQYF
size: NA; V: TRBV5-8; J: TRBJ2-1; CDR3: CASSFTGTSVRGSYNEQFF
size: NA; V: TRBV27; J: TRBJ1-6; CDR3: CASSLSDRDSPLHF
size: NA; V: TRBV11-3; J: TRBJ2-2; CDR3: CASSWTSGGADTGELFF
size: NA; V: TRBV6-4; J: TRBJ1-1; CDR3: CASSAGNLAFF
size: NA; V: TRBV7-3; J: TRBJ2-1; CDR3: CASSLSGGRGEQFF
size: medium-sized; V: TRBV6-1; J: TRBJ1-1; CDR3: CASSERTGRTEAFF
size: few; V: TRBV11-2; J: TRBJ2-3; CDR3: CASSLSERDTQYF
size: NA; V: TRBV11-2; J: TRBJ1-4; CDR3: CASSPGQGVEKLFF
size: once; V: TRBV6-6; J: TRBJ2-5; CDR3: CASSYQSRETQYF
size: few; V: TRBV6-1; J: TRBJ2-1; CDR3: CASSVSGSGIGFYNEQFF
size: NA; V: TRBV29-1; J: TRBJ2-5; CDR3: CSVTSGTSVETQYF
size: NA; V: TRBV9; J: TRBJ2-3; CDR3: CASSAPGQGGSDTQYF
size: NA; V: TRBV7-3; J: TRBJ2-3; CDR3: CASSQYTDTQYF
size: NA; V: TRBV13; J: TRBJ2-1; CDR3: CASSFPEENEQFF
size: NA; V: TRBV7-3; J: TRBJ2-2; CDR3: CASSSAGGELFF
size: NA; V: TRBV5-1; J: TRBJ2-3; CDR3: CASSPRDTDTQYF
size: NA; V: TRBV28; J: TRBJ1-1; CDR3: CASSSEDRGAEAFF
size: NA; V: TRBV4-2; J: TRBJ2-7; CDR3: CASSQGPGMVGEQYF
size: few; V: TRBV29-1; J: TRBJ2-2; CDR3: CSVARQNTGELFF
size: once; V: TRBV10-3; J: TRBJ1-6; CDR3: CAIKEGQYNSPLHF